This entry lists 27 T cell receptor beta chains sequenced from one sample in a study of T cell responses to AZD1222 COVID-19 vaccine. The protocol was immunoSEQ multiplex PCR, while the TCRdb copy is restricted to in-frame clones and leaves out a portion. The data show approximately 150,000 clones, 94% seen once. Here the sequenced sample was peripheral blood, taken on day 0 of AZD1222 vaccination. These TCRs come from an adult in good health.

This chain uses TRBV7-2 with TRBJ2-3; D is undetermined. The CDR3 is made up of 15 amino acids. V was clipped by 1 base and J by 0 bases, with 8 bases between them. Germline CDR1 SGHTA, CDR2 FQGNSA. The CDR3 loop is CASSLGLASTDTQYF. The CDR3 DNA reads TGTGCCAGCAGCTTAGGTCTGGCTAGCACAGATACGCAGTATTTT.

This rearrangement joins TRBV6-6 to TRBJ2-4; D unresolved. With 3 bases removed from V and 0 bases from J, the gap between germline ends came to 12 bases. The length of the CDR3 is 16 residues. Germline assignment: CDR1 MNHNY and CDR2 SVGAGI (reference sequence). CDR3 residues: CASSYRQALAKNIQYF. The DNA for the CDR3 is TGTGCCAGCAGTTATCGGCAGGCACTAGCCAAAAACATTCAGTACTTC.

This sequence joins TRBV2 and TRBJ1-1, with a tentative D call TRBD1 (5 bases). Trimming removed 5 bases from V and 9 bases from J, with 13 bases in between. Germline values: CDR1 SNHLY, CDR2 FYNNEI. The CDR3 spans 12 residues. CDR3 loop: CASSTRRGQAFF. The CDR3 region has the DNA TGTGCCAGCAGTACCCGTCGGGGCCAAGCTTTCTTT. The variable domain in full, completed from reference TRBV2 and TRBJ1-1, reads EPEVTQTPSHQVTQMGQEVILRCVPISNHLYFYWYRQILGQKVEFLVSFYNNEISEKSEIFDDQFSVERPDGSNFTLKIRSTKLEDSAMYFCASSTRRGQAFFGQGTRLTVV.

J is TRBJ2-2 and V is TRBV7-5; the table assigns TRBD2, which was not confirmed against the DNA. TRBV7-5 counts as a pseudogene. The CDR3 runs to 15 residues. CDR3 loop: CARSLSRGNTGELFF. The CDR3 bases are TGTGCCAGAAGCTTATCGCGGGGGAACACCGGGGAGCTGTTTTTT.

This chain uses TRBV19 with TRBJ1-1, with D maybe TRBD1 (5 bases). Germline assignment: CDR1 LNHDA and CDR2 SQIVND (reference sequence). Trimming stripped 7 bases from V and 4 bases from J, with 22 bases between. The CDR3 extends over 16 amino acids. The CDR3 reads CASIGSAGGWFTEAFF. In DNA form, the CDR3 reads TGTGCCAGTATCGGGAGCGCTGGGGGGTGGTTCACTGAAGCTTTCTTT.

The gene calls are TRBV12-5 and TRBJ1-4, with D maybe TRBD1 (6 bases). The CDR3 length is 15 residues. Germline CDR1 LGHNT, CDR2 FRNRAP. The germline V and J ends were trimmed by 6 bases and 8 bases, with 19 bases remaining between them. The CDR3: CASGPSGTMLEKLFF. The CDR3 DNA is TGTGCTAGTGGCCCTTCCGGGACAATGTTGGAAAAACTGTTTTTT.

The V call is TRBV7-2, the J call TRBJ2-1; tentatively, D is TRBD2 (5 bases). The CDR3 length is 12 residues. V gave up 5 bases and J gave up 10 bases, with 12 bases separating them. CDR1 is SGHTA and CDR2 is FQGNSA in the germline V gene. CDR3 loop: CASSPRTGEQFF. In nucleotides, the CDR3 is TGTGCCAGCAGCCCACGTACGGGGGAGCAGTTCTTC.

The rearrangement uses TRBV11-1 and TRBJ2-6; tentative D call: TRBD1 (7 bases). This CDR3 is built from 15 residues. V lost 4 bases, J lost 4 bases, and 11 bases lay in between. Germline V gives CDR1 SGHAT, CDR2 FQDESV (reference sequence). Here the CDR3 DNA reads TGTGCCAGCAGCTCCAGGGGGGCCGGGGCCAACGTCCTGACTTTC. It codes for CASSSRGAGANVLTF.

The gene calls are TRBV19 and TRBJ1-2; 7 bases agree with TRBD1. The V gene end was trimmed by 3 bases and the J gene end by 7 bases; junction bases not matched to a gene: 11. The CDR3 consists of 15 residues. Germline CDR1 is LNHDA and CDR2 is SQIVND (reference sequence). Here the CDR3 reads CASSITGTAVGGYTF. CDR3 coding DNA: TGTGCCAGTAGTATCACCGGGACAGCCGTTGGTGGCTACACCTTC.

This chain connects TRBV7-9 to TRBJ1-2; 11 bases line up with TRBD1. Looked up from germline, CDR1 is SEHNR and CDR2 is FQNEAQ (reference sequence). The CDR3 covers 16 residues. The V and J ends lost 5 bases and 2 bases, in that order; junction bases with no gene match: 7. In DNA, the CDR3 is TGTGCCAGCAGCGGGGACAGGGGGATCTCAAACTATGGCTACACCTTC. Protein product: CASSGDRGISNYGYTF. Looking up the rest from reference TRBV7-9 and TRBJ1-2 gives the full variable domain: DTGVSQNPRHKITKRGQNVTFRCDPISEHNRLYWYRQTLGQGPEFLTYFQNEAQLEKSRLLSDRFSAERPKGSFSTLEIQRTEQGDSAMYLCASSGDRGISNYGYTFGSGTRLTVV.

The chain links TRBV7-9 to TRBJ1-1; 7 nucleotides match TRBD1. In germline, CDR1 is SEHNR, CDR2 FQNEAQ (reference sequence). V lost 5 bases, J lost 5 bases, and 11 bases stayed unmatched. This CDR3 contains 15 residues. CDR3 residues: CASSLPIQGPTEAFF. CDR3 DNA: TGTGCCAGCAGCCTCCCAATACAGGGGCCAACTGAAGCTTTCTTT.

This clone was detected once. The chain combines TRBV6-5 with TRBJ1-4; 9 bases agree with TRBD1. Germline CDR1 and CDR2: MNHEY and SVGAGI. Trimming removed 6 bases from V and 8 bases from J; junction bases left unmatched: 7. The CDR3 contains 14 residues. The CDR3 nucleotides read TGTGCCAGCAGCGCCGGGACAGGGCCCGAAAAACTGTTTTTT. Amino acids: CASSAGTGPEKLFF.

The V and J genes are TRBV6-1 and TRBJ1-2; D may be TRBD1 (5 bases). Germline CDR1 reads MNHNS; CDR2 reads SASEGT. Trimming cost V 1 base and J 2 bases, with 14 bases left between them. The CDR3 length is 16 residues. The CDR3 DNA sequence: TGTGCCAGCAGTGAAGTTTTTACGGGACTCAACTATGGCTACACCTTC. It is translated as CASSEVFTGLNYGYTF.

J is TRBJ2-7 and V is TRBV5-8; D is unclear. V lost 0 bases and J lost 1, with 5 bases in between. This CDR3 comprises 13 residues. Looked up from germline, CDR1 is SGHTS and CDR2 is YDEGEE. In DNA, the CDR3 is TGTGCCAGCAGCTTGGCAGGATCCTACGAGCAGTACGTC. Protein: CASSLAGSYEQYV.

V and J are TRBV2 and TRBJ1-2; D is ambiguous. V was clipped by 3 bases and J by 4 bases, with 12 bases between them. Germline loops: CDR1 SNHLY, CDR2 FYNNEI. The CDR3 has 14 residues. The CDR3 protein is CASSDGRLPYGYTF. For the CDR3, the DNA is TGTGCCAGCAGTGATGGACGGCTACCCTATGGCTACACCTTC.

The rearrangement links TRBV18 to TRBJ1-1; TRBD1 agrees at 7 bases. CDR1 and CDR2 from the germline V gene are KGHSH and LQKENI. V dropped 3 bases and J dropped 4; count of bases not matched to a gene: 8. There are 15 residues in the CDR3. This CDR3 reads CASSPGQAAGTEAFF. CDR3 coding DNA: TGTGCCAGCTCACCCGGACAGGCGGCTGGCACTGAAGCTTTCTTT. The complete variable domain, with remaining parts taken from reference TRBV18 and TRBJ1-1, reads NAGVMQNPRHLVRRRGQEARLRCSPMKGHSHVYWYRQLPEEGLKFMVYLQKENIIDESGMPKERFSAEFPKEGPSILRIQQVVRGDSAAYFCASSPGQAAGTEAFFGQGTRLTVV.

The rearrangement joins TRBV2 to TRBJ1-5, with a tentative D call TRBD1 (5 bases). Germline assignment: CDR1 SNHLY and CDR2 FYNNEI. Trimming removed 8 bases from V and 7 bases from J, with 21 bases in between. The CDR3 length is 15 residues. The CDR3: CASEWGGDRGQPQHF. DNA for the CDR3: TGTGCCAGCGAGTGGGGGGGGGATCGAGGACAGCCCCAGCATTTT.

The CDR3 reads CASSYSTAANYGYTF. CDR3 bases: TGTGCCAGCAGCTACAGTACGGCAGCCAACTATGGCTACACCTTC. J is TRBJ1-2 and V is TRBV7-9; D unclear. Trimming removed 4 bases at V and 2 bases at J, with 14 bases between. CDR1 and CDR2 from the germline V gene are SEHNR and FQNEAQ (reference sequence). The CDR3 runs to 15 residues.

The chain carries TRBV12-3 or TRBV12-4 and TRBJ2-1, with 7 bases identical to TRBD1. J gave up 12 bases and V 2 bases, and 1 base lay outside the gene matches. This CDR3 region has 11 residues. DNA for the CDR3: TGTGCCAGCAGTTTATCAGGGGGGCAGTTCTTC. Translating it yields CASSLSGGQFF.

The chain combines TRBV19 with TRBJ2-6; D perhaps matches TRBD1 (5 bases). The CDR3 is made up of 16 amino acids. Germline V gene data show CDR1 as LNHDA and CDR2 as SQIVND (reference sequence). V was trimmed by 3 bases and J by 2 bases, leaving 11 bases between them. CDR3 sequence reads: CASSMFAGTGANVLTF. CDR3 sequence (DNA): TGTGCCAGTAGTATGTTTGCAGGGACTGGGGCCAACGTCCTGACTTTC.

The rearrangement joins TRBV19 to TRBJ2-3; 10 bases map to TRBD2. The CDR3 contains 15 residues. The germline gives CDR1 LNHDA, CDR2 SQIVND (reference sequence). The ends lost 6 bases at V and 2 bases at J; junction bases unmatched: 5. The CDR3 spells CASSASGRDTDTQYF. CDR3 nucleotide sequence: TGTGCCAGTAGCGCAAGCGGGAGGGACACAGATACGCAGTATTTT.

This chain uses TRBV7-3 with TRBJ2-3; D unclear. The germline CDR1 and CDR2 sequences are SGHTA and FQGTGA. The CDR3 has 14 amino acids. V was shortened by 2 bases and J by 0 bases, with 6 bases between the two germline ends. The CDR3 DNA sequence: TGTGCCAGCAGCTTACTGGGTAGCACAGATACGCAGTATTTT. Its protein is CASSLLGSTDTQYF.

V gene TRBV6-5 combines with J gene TRBJ1-5, with a tentative D call TRBD1 (6 bases). CDR1 MNHEY and CDR2 SVGAGI come from the germline V gene. The length of the CDR3 is 13 residues. V lost 5 bases and J lost 3, with 8 bases in between. The CDR3 DNA reads as TGTGCCAGCAGTACAGGGCCCAATCAGCCCCAGCATTTT. This sequence encodes CASSTGPNQPQHF.

The genes are TRBV5-1 and TRBJ2-5; the D is unclear. Germline loops: CDR1 SGHRS, CDR2 YFSETQ. The CDR3 runs to 14 residues. V was pared by 0 bases and J by 6 bases, with 12 bases between. This CDR3 is CASSLDGRRKTQYF. In DNA form, the CDR3 reads TGCGCCAGCAGCTTGGATGGGCGGCGAAAGACCCAGTACTTC.

This clone was observed once. CDR3 nucleotide sequence: TGTGCCAGCAGTCCCCAGTCCTACAATGAGCAGTTCTTC. It is translated as CASSPQSYNEQFF. The chain carries TRBV2 and TRBJ2-1; D uncertain. CDR1 is SNHLY and CDR2 is FYNNEI in the germline V gene. The CDR3 has 13 residues. Trimming shortened V by 5 bases and J by 1 base, and 6 bases separated the two germline ends.

This chain uses TRBV20-1 with TRBJ1-6; no reliable D call. Trimming shortened V by 3 bases and J by 8 bases, and 11 bases separated the two germline ends. This CDR3 region has 13 residues. Looked up from germline, CDR1 is DFQATT and CDR2 is SNEGSKA (reference sequence). The CDR3 loop is CSASEQPYSPLHF. The CDR3 DNA follows: TGCAGTGCTAGTGAACAGCCGTATTCACCCCTCCACTTT.

The chain has TRBV2 and TRBJ2-3, with TRBD2 matching 8 bases. The CDR3 is 15 residues long. Trimming took 10 bases from V and 4 from J; bases not matched to a gene: 13. In germline, CDR1 is SNHLY, CDR2 FYNNEI. The CDR3 is CANSPVLAGADTQYF. In DNA form, the CDR3 reads TGTGCCAACAGCCCCGTCCTAGCGGGTGCAGATACGCAGTATTTT.